The 22 T cell receptor beta chains reported below all come from one sample, sequenced in a study of response to subunit inactivated influenza vaccine (dated by TCRdb to the late 2010s). Library preparation used RT-PCR. Sequencing took place on an Illumina HiSeq 2500. Using fastp at Q25 and MiXCR, TCRdb reprocessed the public reads and kept productive beta chains. Each record represents a unique CDR3 protein, reported with the most common genes and DNA among its rows. The table for this sample lists approximately 680,000 distinct CDR3 sequences; approximately 14% of them were counted only once. The ten largest clones take up 11% of the sample. This material consisted of PBMCs from blood, taken about 11 days after vaccination. These receptor sequences come from a man aged 50 or older who received an inactivated influenza vaccine. Donor details come from another sample of the same person, matched by shared clones.

This clonotype was observed a handful of times. The chain carries TRBV12-3 or TRBV12-4 and TRBJ1-2, with D possibly TRBD1 on 5 matching bases. V was clipped by 6 bases and J by 1 base, with 9 bases between them. This CDR3 is built from 13 residues. The CDR3 sequence is CASRPTDNYGYTF. As DNA, the CDR3 is TGTGCCAGCAGACCGACAGATAACTATGGCTACACCTTC.

The CDR3 loop is CSVCNRLNTEAFF. The CDR3 coding sequence is TGCAGCGTTTGTAACAGGCTGAACACTGAAGCTTTCTTT. The gene calls are TRBV29-1 and TRBJ1-1, with a tentative D call TRBD1 (5 bases). Germline CDR1 reads SQVTM; CDR2 reads ANQGSEA. The CDR3 covers 13 residues. With 5 bases removed from V and 0 bases from J, the gap between germline ends came to 10 bases.

In its sample, this clonotype was seen a few times. The rearrangement uses TRBV6-2 or TRBV6-3 and TRBJ2-1; 8 bases map to TRBD2. Germline CDR1 MNHEY, CDR2 SVGEGT. V lost 4 bases to trimming and J lost 3 bases; unmatched junction nucleotides: 2. The CDR3 extends over 14 amino acids. The CDR3 DNA sequence: TGTGCCAGCAGTTTTAGCGGGATCTACAATGAGCAGTTCTTC. The encoded protein is CASSFSGIYNEQFF.

The table lists this clonotype with many counts. The chain joins TRBV6-1 to TRBJ2-2; D possibly corresponds to TRBD1 (5 bases). The germline CDR1 and CDR2 sequences are MNHNS and SASEGT. This CDR3 region has 13 residues. V was pared by 6 bases and J by 2 bases, with 7 bases between. The CDR3 reads CASRDTNTGELFF. The DNA for the CDR3 is TGTGCCAGCAGGGACACAAACACCGGGGAGCTGTTTTTT.

This chain joins TRBV15 and TRBJ2-6; D ambiguous. CDR1 LNHNV and CDR2 YYDKDF come from the germline V gene (reference sequence). The CDR3 is 17 residues long. Trimming shortened V by 0 bases and J by 0 bases, and 9 bases separated the two germline ends. CDR3 sequence reads: CATSREGFGSGANVLTF. CDR3 nucleotide sequence: TGTGCCACCAGCAGAGAGGGGTTCGGCTCTGGGGCCAACGTCCTGACTTTC.

This clonotype was counted between two and nine times. The chain couples TRBV6-2 or TRBV6-3 to TRBJ1-5; D is unresolved. This CDR3 is built from 15 residues. Germline V gives CDR1 MNHEY, CDR2 SVGEGT. The V end lost 6 bases, the J end lost 3 bases, and 15 bases lay between the germline ends. CDR3 bases: TGTGCCAGCAGCCGACCGTTGCTGGACAATCAGCCCCAGCATTTT. This sequence encodes CASSRPLLDNQPQHF.

This clonotype was found a few times. The J gene is TRBJ2-7, the V gene TRBV7-3; 9 nucleotides line up with TRBD2. V lost 5 bases and J lost 1; bases outside the gene matches: 6. The CDR3 totals 15 residues. In germline, CDR1 is SGHTA, CDR2 FQGTGA. The CDR3 sequence: CASSPIAGASYEQYF. The CDR3, as DNA: TGTGCCAGCAGCCCCATAGCGGGAGCTTCCTACGAGCAGTACTTC.

In this sample, this clonotype turned up a few times. The gene calls are TRBV7-9 and TRBJ2-5, with 8 bases aligning to TRBD2. This CDR3 contains 13 residues. The V gene's germline CDR1 is SEHNR and CDR2 FQNEAQ (reference sequence). V was pared by 6 bases and J by 5 bases, with 5 bases of the junction left unmatched. CDR3 region: CASRGLEGETQYF. The CDR3 DNA reads as TGTGCCAGCAGGGGACTAGAAGGGGAGACCCAGTACTTC.

This chain connects TRBV7-2 to TRBJ1-1, with D unresolved. Germline CDR1 is SGHTA and CDR2 is FQGNSA. This CDR3 contains 14 residues. V lost 4 bases to trimming and J lost 1 base, with 10 bases between them. Here the CDR3 reads CASSYRRENTEAFF. The CDR3 DNA follows: TGTGCCAGCAGCTACCGACGGGAGAACACTGAAGCTTTCTTT.

The chain employs TRBV7-2 and TRBJ2-1; D not certain. The CDR3 covers 16 residues. CDR1 is SGHTA and CDR2 is FQGNSA in the germline V gene. V lost 0 bases and J lost 0, with 9 bases in between. The CDR3 nucleotides read TGTGCCAGCAGCTTAGCGGCTCAAATCTCCTACAATGAGCAGTTCTTC. This translates into CASSLAAQISYNEQFF.

This clonotype has a handful of counts. V usage is TRBV13 and J usage is TRBJ2-7, with 9 bases matching TRBD2. With 4 bases clipped from V and 2 bases from J, the junction kept 6 bases outside the gene matches. CDR3 length: 15 residues. CDR1 is PRHDT, CDR2 FYEKMQ, per germline (reference sequence). The CDR3 nucleotides are TGTGCCAGCAGCTCCAAGCGGGAGGTAACCTACGAGCAGTACTTC. Translating gives CASSSKREVTYEQYF.

This clonotype has a handful of counts. The chain carries TRBV5-6 and TRBJ2-2; D possibly corresponds to TRBD2 (5 bases). The CDR3 consists of 15 residues. Trimming removed 4 bases from V and 6 bases from J, with 16 bases in between. CDR1 is SGHDT and CDR2 is YYEEEE in the germline V gene. This chain's CDR3 is CASSTTGVSAGELFF. The CDR3, as DNA: TGTGCCAGCAGCACCACCGGGGTTAGTGCCGGGGAGCTGTTTTTT.

The chain has TRBV21-1 and TRBJ1-1; no check of the table's D call, TRBD1, against the DNA was made. TRBV21-1 is marked as a pseudogene. This CDR3 has 15 amino acids. CDR3 nucleotide sequence: TGTGCCAGCAGGTGGGTTTTCGACAGGCACACTGAAGCTTTCTTT. Translated, it gives CASRWVFDRHTEAFF.

This clonotype occurred many times. The chain joins TRBV7-2 to TRBJ1-6; unclear D gene. Trimming left V 3 bases short and J 7 bases short, with 7 bases between. The V gene's germline CDR1 is SGHTA and CDR2 FQGNSA. The CDR3 contains 13 residues. For the CDR3, the DNA is TGTGCCAGCAGCTTGTCCCAGAATTCACCCCTCCACTTT. Protein: CASSLSQNSPLHF.

A few counts support this clonotype. This chain connects TRBV29-1 to TRBJ1-4; D possibly corresponds to TRBD1 (6 bases). The CDR3 totals 12 residues. V lost 7 bases and J lost 5, with 11 bases in between. Germline V CDR1 and CDR2: SQVTM, ANQGSEA. In nucleotides, the CDR3 is TGCAGCGCCACCACAGGGAATGAAAAACTGTTTTTT. Its translation: CSATTGNEKLFF. Filled out from reference TRBV29-1 and TRBJ1-4, the complete variable domain reads SAVISQKPSRDICQRGTSLTIQCQVDSQVTMMFWYRQQPGQSLTLIATANQGSEATYESGFVIDKFPISRPNLTFSTLTVSNMSPEDSSIYLCSATTGNEKLFFGSGTQLSVL.

The rearrangement links TRBV28 to TRBJ2-7; D is possibly TRBD2 (5 bases). Germline CDR1 reads MDHEN; CDR2 reads SYDVKM. This CDR3 is built from 12 residues. Trimming stripped 10 bases from V and 2 bases from J, with 12 bases between. Here the CDR3 DNA reads TGTGCCATCCGGGGTCCAGCCTACGAGCAGTACTTC. Protein product: CAIRGPAYEQYF. Complete variable domain (other parts from reference TRBV28 and TRBJ2-7): DVKVTQSSRYLVKRTGEKVFLECVQDMDHENMFWYRQDPGLGLRLIYFSYDVKMKEKGDIPEGYSVSREKKERFSLILESASTNQTSMYLCAIRGPAYEQYFGPGTRLTVT.

Only a few counts were recorded for this clonotype. The chain joins TRBV20-1 to TRBJ2-7, with D perhaps given as TRBD1 or TRBD2 (7 bases each). V was pared by 7 bases and J by 4 bases, with 14 bases between. This CDR3 region has 12 residues. Germline values: CDR1 DFQATT, CDR2 SNEGSKA (reference sequence). The CDR3 nucleotides read TGCAGTGTTGACAGGGAGGGTTACGAGCAGTACTTC. Encoded protein: CSVDREGYEQYF.

This sequence joins TRBV5-5 and TRBJ1-5; D may be TRBD1 (6 bases). This CDR3 has 13 residues. Trimming pared 0 bases from V and 14 bases from J, leaving 15 bases between. Germline lookup yields CDR1 SGHKS and CDR2 YYEKEE (reference sequence). The CDR3 here is CASSLVMAGVKHF. The CDR3 region has the DNA TGTGCCAGCAGCTTGGTGATGGCAGGGGTTAAGCATTTT.

This clonotype was seen ten or more times. The rearrangement uses TRBV7-9 and TRBJ2-5; TRBD2 is a possible D gene (6 bases). The CDR3 extends over 14 amino acids. Germline-derived CDR1 and CDR2 are SEHNR and FQNEAQ (reference sequence). With 5 bases removed from V and 5 bases from J, the gap between germline ends came to 15 bases. The chain's CDR3 is CASSPRSGLETQYF. CDR3 coding DNA: TGTGCCAGCAGCCCTCGTAGCGGATTGGAGACCCAGTACTTC.

The rearrangement joins TRBV30 to TRBJ2-2; no clear D. Trimming shortened V by 3 bases and J by 0 bases, and 8 bases separated the two germline ends. CDR3 length: 14 residues. Germline CDR1 reads GTSNPN; CDR2 reads SVGIG (reference sequence). CDR3 loop: CAWRFSPNTGELFF. The CDR3 region has the DNA TGTGCCTGGAGGTTCTCTCCGAACACCGGGGAGCTGTTTTTT.

In this sample, this clonotype turned up a few times. This rearrangement joins TRBV30 to TRBJ2-5, with 7 bases that match TRBD1. Germline CDR1 is GTSNPN and CDR2 is SVGIG (reference sequence). After removal of 1 base from V and 5 bases from J, the junction contained 7 bases not matched to a gene. The CDR3 length is 14 residues. In DNA form, the CDR3 reads TGTGCCTGGAGTGCAGACAGGGTCAGGGAGACCCAGTACTTC. This encodes CAWSADRVRETQYF.

This chain connects TRBV27 to TRBJ2-3; 11 nucleotides match TRBD1. The CDR3 loop spans 15 amino acids. Germline lookup yields CDR1 MNHEY and CDR2 SMNVEV (reference sequence). V lost 6 bases to trimming and J lost 3 bases; unmatched junction nucleotides: 5. CDR3 in amino acids: CASRGGQGVTDTQYF. The CDR3 DNA reads TGTGCCAGCAGAGGGGGACAGGGGGTGACAGATACGCAGTATTTT.